The clone carrying this T cell receptor (beta chain) was counted a few times. This specimen comes from a study of identical twins. Using its own MiXCR run on the 5' RACE reads, TCRdb lists one record per CDR3 protein. This table holds about 200,000 distinct CDR3 sequences, around 15% found once. This same sample was also taken into another study, of T cells expressing NK-cell markers. From that report: Top CD8+ clonotypes included the dominant CD3+CD56+NKG2C+ clonotypes in several donors.

The TCR comes from a woman aged 18-29 years in good health. What was sequenced was CD8+ T cells sorted from blood.

The CDR3 DNA reads as TGCGCCAGCAGCTTCAAGGACGGGGCGAACACTGAAGCTTTCTTT. Protein sequence: CASSFKDGANTEAFF. This chain connects TRBV5-1 to TRBJ1-1, with D tentatively TRBD1 (5 bases). V was pared by 2 bases and J by 1 base, with 12 bases between. This CDR3 has 15 residues. CDR1 and CDR2 from the germline V gene are SGHRS and YFSETQ.